The 28 T cell receptor beta chains given below trace back to one sample, sequenced in a study of identical twins. TCRdb reanalysed the 5' RACE reads using MiXCR and keeps one entry per CDR3 protein. The sample holds approximately 630,000 distinct CDR3 sequences, roughly 6.6% seen once. Separately, the same data were catalogued under a study of yellow fever vaccine responses in identical twins.

Sequencing was performed on PBMCs. All receptors come from a young woman in good health.

This clonotype has more than one count but fewer than ten. This chain joins TRBV6-1 and TRBJ1-1, with 7 positions matching TRBD1. The CDR3 loop spans 13 amino acids. Trimming removed 6 bases from V and 6 bases from J; junction bases left unmatched: 7. Germline CDR1 reads MNHNS; CDR2 reads SASEGT. The CDR3: CASRMTGQSEAFF. In DNA form, the CDR3 reads TGTGCCAGCAGGATGACAGGGCAATCTGAAGCTTTCTTT.

This chain connects TRBV12-3 or TRBV12-4 to TRBJ1-1; D uncertain. This CDR3 contains 13 residues. V was trimmed by 7 bases and J by 2 bases, leaving 11 bases between them. The CDR3 here is CASNTPPNTEAFF. CDR3 bases: TGTGCCAGCAACACCCCGCCCAACACTGAAGCTTTCTTT.

The CDR3 loop reads CASSPGQGSITDTQYF. The CDR3 region has the DNA TGCGCCAGCAGCCCGGGACAAGGGAGTATCACAGATACGCAGTATTTT. The chain joins TRBV5-1 to TRBJ2-3; D possibly corresponds to TRBD1 (6 bases). Trimming cost V 4 bases and J 2 bases, with 17 bases left between them. CDR3 length: 16 amino acids. Germline CDR1 reads SGHRS; CDR2 reads YFSETQ.

Many counts were recorded for this clonotype. This chain joins TRBV21-1 and TRBJ1-1; TRBD1, the table's D call, lacks a check against the DNA. TRBV21-1 is a documented pseudogene. The CDR3 totals 14 residues. The CDR3: CASSKRQNYTEAFF. DNA for the CDR3: TGTGCCAGCAGCAAAAGACAGAACTACACTGAAGCTTTCTTT.

This clonotype has a count of ten or more. The V call is TRBV12-3 or TRBV12-4, the J call TRBJ2-5; possibly TRBD1 or TRBD2 for D (5 bases each). The CDR3 extends over 13 amino acids. V shed 4 bases and J shed 7 bases, with 13 bases lying between them. The CDR3 DNA reads TGTGCCAGCAGTTGGGACGCGGCCAGGACCCAGTACTTC. Translation gives CASSWDAARTQYF.

Regarding this clonotype: This may stem from a read error, because a much larger clone lies one nucleotide away. The chain links TRBV7-8 to TRBJ1-2; 7 positions match TRBD1. Germline loops: CDR1 SGHVS, CDR2 FQNEAQ. This CDR3 has 17 residues. The chain's CDR3 is CTSSQGFQGVTGYGYTF. CDR3 DNA: TGTACCAGCAGCCAGGGGTTCCAGGGGGTTACCGGCTATGGCTACACCTTC.

This clonotype was counted only a few times. The chain recombines TRBV3-1 with TRBJ2-5; 9 nucleotides align to TRBD2. Germline V gives CDR1 LGHDT, CDR2 YNNKEL (reference sequence). The CDR3 contains 16 residues. Trimming at V came to 4 bases and at J to 2 bases, leaving 8 bases not matched to a gene. The CDR3 DNA reads TGTGCCAGCAGCCCAAATCTAGCGGGGCTACAAGAGACCCAGTACTTC. Its protein product is CASSPNLAGLQETQYF.

This clonotype was observed many times. J is TRBJ1-4 and V is TRBV12-3 or TRBV12-4; 8 nucleotides agree with TRBD1. V shed 8 bases, J shed 4 bases, and the junction held 9 bases outside the gene matches. This CDR3 spans 15 amino acids. CDR3 residues: CASQNGQGRNEKLFF. The CDR3 bases are TGTGCCAGCCAGAATGGACAGGGCCGTAATGAAAAACTGTTTTTT.

The CDR3 DNA sequence: TGCGCCAGCAGCGCTATCATCTTGAACACTGAAGCTTTCTTT. It specifies CASSAIILNTEAFF. The chain joins TRBV10-2 to TRBJ1-1; unclear D gene. Trimming pared 6 bases from V and 0 bases from J, leaving 11 bases between. CDR1 is WSHSY and CDR2 is SAAADI in the germline V gene. This CDR3 is 14 amino acids long.

The V gene is TRBV29-1, the J gene TRBJ1-1; D not resolved. The CDR3 runs to 13 residues. Germline V gives CDR1 SQVTM, CDR2 ANQGSEA. The ends were cut back, 6 bases at V and 0 bases at J, with 11 bases in the middle. Written as DNA, the CDR3 is TGCAGCGTAGGAAGGCAAGTGAACACTGAAGCTTTCTTT. Translated: CSVGRQVNTEAFF.

CDR3 in amino acids: CASSLGGILYSNQPQHF. CDR3 sequence (DNA): TGTGCCAGCAGCTTAGGCGGGATCCTATATAGCAATCAGCCCCAGCATTTT. V is TRBV7-8 and J is TRBJ1-5; D is uncertain. Trimming cost V 1 base and J 0 bases, with 13 bases left between them. There are 17 residues in the CDR3. Per germline, CDR1 SGHVS and CDR2 FQNEAQ.

This chain uses TRBV20-1 with TRBJ1-2; no firm D call. This CDR3 comprises 13 residues. Per the germline V gene, CDR1 is DFQATT and CDR2 is SNEGSKA (reference sequence). V shed 0 bases and J shed 0 bases, with 5 bases lying between them. CDR3 region: CSARDSANYGYTF. CDR3 sequence (DNA): TGCAGTGCTAGAGATTCAGCTAACTATGGCTACACCTTC.

This clonotype was seen only a few times. This sequence joins TRBV5-5 and TRBJ1-5; TRBD1 is a possible D gene (6 bases). Trimming shortened V by 4 bases and J by 5 bases, and 16 bases separated the two germline ends. The germline gives CDR1 SGHKS, CDR2 YYEKEE (reference sequence). CDR3 length: 15 residues. This CDR3 is CASSGGDILYQPQHF. CDR3 nucleotide sequence: TGTGCCAGCAGCGGCGGGGACATTCTCTATCAGCCCCAGCATTTT. Full variable domain (outside the CDR3, taken from reference TRBV5-5 and TRBJ1-5): DAGVTQSPTHLIKTRGQQVTLRCSPISGHKSVSWYQQVLGQGPQFIFQYYEKEERGRGNFPDRFSARQFPNYSSELNVNALLLGDSALYLCASSGGDILYQPQHFGDGTRLSIL.

This clonotype was seen a handful of times. The chain employs TRBV29-1 and TRBJ2-1; 11 bases align to TRBD2. J lost 5 bases, V lost 4 bases, and 7 bases had no gene match. Germline V CDR1 and CDR2: SQVTM, ANQGSEA. CDR3 size: 15 residues. CDR3 bases: TGCAGCGTTGCGACTAGCGGGGCATATAACAATGAGCAGTTCTTC. Translation gives CSVATSGAYNNEQFF.

This clonotype was seen more than once but under ten times. The J gene is TRBJ1-1, the V gene TRBV2, with TRBD1 matching over 8 bases. The CDR3 sequence is 15 residues long. The germline CDR1 and CDR2 sequences are SNHLY and FYNNEI. V was clipped by 5 bases and J by 0 bases; unmatched bases: 5. The CDR3 loop is CASSRPTGVNTEAFF. The CDR3 DNA sequence: TGTGCCAGCAGTCGCCCGACAGGGGTGAACACTGAAGCTTTCTTT.

The CDR3 coding sequence is TGTGCCAGCAGTTACACGTTCGGACTAGAATCCTACAATGAGCAGTTCTTC. This encodes CASSYTFGLESYNEQFF. The rearrangement joins TRBV6-5 to TRBJ2-1; 7 bases match TRBD2. Germline V gene data show CDR1 as MNHEY and CDR2 as SVGAGI. CDR3 size: 17 residues. V lost 2 bases, J lost 1 base, and 8 bases stayed unmatched.

This clonotype was picked up a small number of times. The rearrangement links TRBV7-9 to TRBJ2-5, with 8 positions matching TRBD1. CDR3 size: 15 residues. Germline V gene lookup returns CDR1 SEHNR and CDR2 FQNEAQ (reference sequence). V shed 0 bases, J shed 5 bases, and the junction held 5 bases outside the gene matches. CDR3 nucleotides: TGTGCCAGCAGCTTAGCCCGCGACAGGGGCGAGACCCAGTACTTC. It codes for CASSLARDRGETQYF.

Only a few counts were recorded for this clonotype. The genes are TRBV9 and TRBJ1-5, with TRBD1 identical over 12 bases. This CDR3 has 18 amino acids. Germline CDR1 SGDLS, CDR2 YYNGEE. The V gene end was trimmed by 8 bases and the J gene end by 2 bases; junction bases not matched to a gene: 14. The CDR3 DNA is TGTGCCAGTTTAACGCGGGACAGGGGGCCTCCCGGCAATCAGCCCCAGCATTTT. The encoded protein is CASLTRDRGPPGNQPQHF.

This clonotype was picked up many times. The chain has TRBV10-3 and TRBJ1-1; D remains unclear. Trimming pared 2 bases from V and 6 bases from J, leaving 7 bases between. In germline, CDR1 is ENHRY, CDR2 SYGVKD. This CDR3 is built from 12 residues. In nucleotides, the CDR3 is TGTGCCATCAGTGAGGGCGCTTCTGAAGCTTTCTTT. It translates to CAISEGASEAFF.

This clonotype was observed a handful of times. This sequence joins TRBV5-1 and TRBJ2-1; D unclear. Germline V lookup: CDR1 SGHRS, CDR2 YFSETQ. The ends were cut back, 1 base at V and 0 bases at J, with 14 bases in the middle. This CDR3 spans 17 amino acids. Here the CDR3 DNA reads TGCGCCAGCAGCTTGATCGCCGTACCCGCCTCCTACAATGAGCAGTTCTTC. Translation gives CASSLIAVPASYNEQFF. The whole variable domain, remainder taken from reference TRBV5-1 and TRBJ2-1, is KAGVTQTPRYLIKTRGQQVTLSCSPISGHRSVSWYQQTPGQGLQFLFEYFSETQRNKGNFPGRFSGRQFSNSRSEMNVSTLELGDSALYLCASSLIAVPASYNEQFFGPGTRLTVL.

This clonotype showed up many times. The V call is TRBV28, the J call TRBJ2-2; D is uncertain. The CDR3 spans 15 residues. Deletions cut 9 bases from V and 8 bases from J, with 22 bases between. Germline V gives CDR1 MDHEN, CDR2 SYDVKM. CDR3 sequence: CASTDPRNGVGELFF. CDR3 nucleotides: TGTGCCAGTACAGATCCACGGAATGGAGTAGGGGAGCTGTTTTTT.

This chain links TRBV4-1 with TRBJ2-7; TRBD2 is a possible D gene (6 bases). Trimming stripped 0 bases from V and 5 bases from J, with 14 bases between. The V gene's germline CDR1 is MGHRA and CDR2 YSYEKL. The CDR3 contains 15 residues. The CDR3 DNA is TGCGCCAGCAGCCAAGATGGAGGGGACTGGGACGAGCAGTACTTC. Translation gives CASSQDGGDWDEQYF.

This clonotype was seen only a few times. This chain joins TRBV10-2 and TRBJ2-1, with 10 bases fitting TRBD1. The V gene's germline CDR1 is WSHSY and CDR2 SAAADI. V trimming: 10 bases; J trimming: 2 bases; junction bases outside the gene matches: 5. This CDR3 is built from 14 residues. The CDR3 sequence is CAIRTGGTYNEQFF. The CDR3 DNA sequence: TGCGCCATCCGGACAGGGGGAACCTACAATGAGCAGTTCTTC.

This clonotype came up many times. V gene TRBV10-3 combines with J gene TRBJ2-1, with D possibly matching TRBD1 (5 bases). Germline-derived CDR1 and CDR2 are ENHRY and SYGVKD. V lost 4 bases, J lost 5 bases, and 6 bases lay in between. This CDR3 is 12 amino acids long. As DNA, the CDR3 is TGTGCCATCAGTGCAGGGAACAATGAGCAGTTCTTC. Amino acid sequence: CAISAGNNEQFF.

V usage is TRBV27 and J usage is TRBJ2-7; D may be TRBD2 (6 bases). The V gene's germline CDR1 is MNHEY and CDR2 SMNVEV (reference sequence). The CDR3 is 17 residues long. V shed 8 bases and J shed 6 bases, with 29 bases lying between them. In DNA form, the CDR3 reads TGTGCCAGCCGAAAATGGAGTAGCGGCTCGTCAGCCTCCGAGCAGTACTTC. Protein sequence: CASRKWSSGSSASEQYF.

Ten or more counts support this clonotype. The chain has TRBV12-3 or TRBV12-4 and TRBJ2-2; D call uncertain. The CDR3 spans 12 residues. V was cut by 2 bases and J by 7 bases, with 5 bases left in between. CDR3 protein: CASSLWGGELFF. CDR3 in DNA: TGTGCCAGCAGTTTATGGGGCGGGGAGCTGTTTTTT.

This clonotype was seen ten or more times. This chain links TRBV5-1 with TRBJ2-1; TRBD2 aligns across 10 bases. This CDR3 has 16 residues. J gave up 6 bases and V 3 bases, and 9 bases lay outside the gene matches. Germline values: CDR1 SGHRS, CDR2 YFSETQ. CDR3 loop: CASSSTPSGSVNEQFF. The CDR3 DNA reads TGCGCCAGCAGCTCCACACCTAGCGGGAGTGTCAATGAGCAGTTCTTC.

Ten or more counts support this clonotype. The chain recombines TRBV6-5 with TRBJ2-1; 8 bases agree with TRBD1. Trimming removed 5 bases from V and 3 bases from J; junction bases left unmatched: 6. CDR1 is MNHEY and CDR2 is SVGAGI in the germline V gene. CDR3 length: 15 amino acids. CDR3 in DNA: TGTGCCAGCAGTACTCGGACAGGGCTCTACAATGAGCAGTTCTTC. Translated, it gives CASSTRTGLYNEQFF.